The 17 T cell receptor beta chains listed next were all sequenced from one sample in a study of cytomegalovirus exposure and HLA in healthy donors. A multiplex PCR was run with 60 Vbeta primers and 13 Jbeta primers. Data came from immunoSEQ multiplex PCR; TCRdb stores just in-frame clones and leaves some out. Among some 85,000 clones, around 76% were seen once, and the ten largest hold 5.5% to 7.5%. Sequenced: PBMCs. Source of these receptors: a man aged 18 to 29 in good health and CMV-seropositive.

This sequence joins TRBV5-6 and TRBJ2-7; 8 bases are a match to TRBD1. Trimming cost V 3 bases and J 3 bases; bases outside gene matches: 11. The CDR3 is 16 residues long. Germline-derived CDR1 and CDR2 are SGHDT and YYEEEE. Here the CDR3 reads CASSWGGRTGFYEQYF. For the CDR3, the DNA is TGTGCCAGCAGCTGGGGAGGTAGGACAGGGTTCTACGAGCAGTACTTC.

This chain links TRBV25-1 with TRBJ1-1, with D unresolved. CDR1 and CDR2 (germline): MGHDK, SYGVNS. There are 12 residues in the CDR3. The V end was cut by 3 bases, the J end by 6 bases, with 8 bases between. This chain's CDR3 is CASSDLEPEAFF. The CDR3 DNA sequence: TGTGCCAGCAGTGACCTCGAGCCTGAAGCTTTCTTT.

The chain links TRBV7-2 to TRBJ2-7; 7 bases map to TRBD1. The CDR3 has 16 residues. Germline V gene sequence: CDR1 SGHTA, CDR2 FQGNSA. V shed 1 base, J shed 3 bases, and the junction held 9 bases outside the gene matches. The CDR3 DNA follows: TGTGCCAGCAGCTTAGGGCCAAGGACAGGAAACTACGAGCAGTACTTC. This encodes CASSLGPRTGNYEQYF.

The chain combines TRBV19 with TRBJ2-3; 8 nucleotides align to TRBD2. V dropped 5 bases and J dropped 4; count of bases not matched to a gene: 5. This CDR3 spans 14 amino acids. Germline values: CDR1 LNHDA, CDR2 SQIVND (reference sequence). CDR3 sequence: CASSSGTSSDTQYF. CDR3 sequence (DNA): TGTGCCAGTAGTTCCGGGACTAGTTCAGATACGCAGTATTTT.

The chain is built from TRBV6-1 and TRBJ2-3, with D perhaps TRBD2 (6 bases). CDR3 length: 15 amino acids. V shed 9 bases and J shed 0 bases, with 16 bases lying between them. Germline assignment: CDR1 MNHNS and CDR2 SASEGT. The CDR3 sequence: CASSRAGPSTDTQYF. The CDR3 DNA is TGTGCCAGTTCACGGGCGGGACCTAGCACAGATACGCAGTATTTT.

The rearrangement joins TRBV5-1 to TRBJ1-2; D call uncertain. Trimming removed 4 bases from V and 9 bases from J, with 13 bases in between. The CDR3 runs to 12 residues. Germline assignment: CDR1 SGHRS and CDR2 YFSETQ. The CDR3 DNA is TGCGCCAGCAGCCCCGACATCAAAAGCTACACCTTC. Its translation: CASSPDIKSYTF.

The chain carries TRBV28 and TRBJ1-1, with 11 positions matching TRBD1. CDR1 and CDR2 (germline): MDHEN, SYDVKM. The CDR3 contains 14 residues. V was clipped by 6 bases and J by 7 bases; unmatched bases: 7. CDR3 loop: CASSPIGTGGEAFF. The DNA of the CDR3 is TGTGCCAGCAGCCCTATAGGGACAGGGGGTGAAGCTTTCTTT. Filled out from reference TRBV28 and TRBJ1-1, the complete variable domain reads DVKVTQSSRYLVKRTGEKVFLECVQDMDHENMFWYRQDPGLGLRLIYFSYDVKMKEKGDIPEGYSVSREKKERFSLILESASTNQTSMYLCASSPIGTGGEAFFGQGTRLTVV.

The V and J genes are TRBV29-1 and TRBJ1-4; 7 nucleotides line up with TRBD1. The V gene's germline CDR1 is SQVTM and CDR2 ANQGSEA. The CDR3 extends over 14 amino acids. V was pared by 3 bases and J by 8 bases, with 9 bases of the junction left unmatched. The CDR3 coding sequence is TGCAGCGTTGACAGACAGGGAATAGGGGAAAAACTGTTTTTT. As protein: CSVDRQGIGEKLFF.

This chain links TRBV5-6 with TRBJ2-1; D may be TRBD2 (5 bases). The CDR3 sequence is 17 residues long. CDR1 SGHDT and CDR2 YYEEEE come from the germline V gene. Trimming stripped 3 bases from V and 7 bases from J, with 23 bases between. The CDR3 region has the DNA TGTGCCAGCAGCTACCATTTAGAGGATGGGAGACTTAATGAGCAGTTCTTC. This encodes CASSYHLEDGRLNEQFF.

This chain joins TRBV29-1 and TRBJ2-7; 8 nucleotides line up with TRBD2. CDR1 and CDR2 from the germline V gene are SQVTM and ANQGSEA. With V trimmed by 4 bases and J by 6 bases, 5 bases remained unmatched. The CDR3 runs 12 residues. The CDR3 spells CSVGNSGTEQYF. Here the CDR3 DNA reads TGCAGCGTTGGTAATAGCGGGACCGAGCAGTACTTC.

This clone occurred once. The V and J genes are TRBV28 and TRBJ1-4; TRBD1 matches 9 bases. Germline loops: CDR1 MDHEN, CDR2 SYDVKM. The CDR3 contains 16 residues. V dropped 5 bases and J dropped 7; count of bases not matched to a gene: 11. The chain's CDR3 is CASSNRGRGRVEKLFF. CDR3 DNA: TGTGCCAGCAGTAACAGGGGGCGGGGGCGGGTTGAAAAACTGTTTTTT.

This chain joins TRBV19 and TRBJ1-1, with TRBD1 matching 7 bases. Germline trimming cut 4 bases from V and 4 bases from J; bases unmatched to any gene: 3. Germline V gives CDR1 LNHDA, CDR2 SQIVND (reference sequence). The length of the CDR3 is 13 residues. This CDR3 is CASSTDRTTEAFF. The CDR3 nucleotides are TGTGCCAGTAGTACGGACAGGACCACTGAAGCTTTCTTT.

This chain links TRBV11-2 with TRBJ2-7; TRBD2 matches 7 bases. Trimming removed 2 bases from V and 3 bases from J; junction bases left unmatched: 1. The CDR3 contains 13 residues. Looked up from germline, CDR1 is SGHAT and CDR2 is FQNNGV. CDR3 coding DNA: TGTGCCAGCAGCTTACTAGCGGACTACGAGCAGTACTTC. Encoded protein: CASSLLADYEQYF.

To note about this clone: The junction departs from germline at one end; a sequencing error may be responsible. The V and J genes are TRBV5-6 and TRBJ2-7; TRBD2 agrees at 7 bases. The CDR3 runs 11 residues. Looked up from germline, CDR1 is SGHDT and CDR2 is YYEEEE. CDR3 coding DNA: TGTGCCAGCAGCTTACCCGGGACTACGGTTTTC. Residues: CASSLPGTTVF.

This clone was observed once. The J gene is TRBJ1-1, the V gene TRBV14; possibly TRBD1 for D (6 bases). Trimming pared 4 bases from V and 1 base from J, leaving 10 bases between. This CDR3 has 14 residues. Per the germline V gene, CDR1 is SGHDN and CDR2 is FVKESK. The CDR3 spells CASSPRGGNTEAFF. The CDR3 DNA is TGTGCCAGCAGCCCGAGGGGGGGGAACACTGAAGCTTTCTTT.

V usage is TRBV5-1 and J usage is TRBJ1-1, with 11 bases lining up with TRBD1. Per germline, CDR1 SGHRS and CDR2 YFSETQ. Losses at the gene ends were 4 bases for V and 10 bases for J; bases not matched to a gene: 12. The CDR3 has 15 amino acids. As DNA, the CDR3 is TGCGCCAGCAGCGCAGAAGGACAGGGGGCGCCGAGAGCTTTCTTT. Translation: CASSAEGQGAPRAFF.

This rearrangement joins TRBV5-4 to TRBJ2-2; D unclear. The CDR3 is 14 residues long. V was cut by 1 base and J by 0 bases, with 4 bases left in between. Per germline, CDR1 SGHNT and CDR2 YYREEE (reference sequence). CDR3 sequence reads: CASSLTANTGELFF. In DNA form, the CDR3 reads TGTGCCAGCAGCTTGACAGCGAACACCGGGGAGCTGTTTTTT.